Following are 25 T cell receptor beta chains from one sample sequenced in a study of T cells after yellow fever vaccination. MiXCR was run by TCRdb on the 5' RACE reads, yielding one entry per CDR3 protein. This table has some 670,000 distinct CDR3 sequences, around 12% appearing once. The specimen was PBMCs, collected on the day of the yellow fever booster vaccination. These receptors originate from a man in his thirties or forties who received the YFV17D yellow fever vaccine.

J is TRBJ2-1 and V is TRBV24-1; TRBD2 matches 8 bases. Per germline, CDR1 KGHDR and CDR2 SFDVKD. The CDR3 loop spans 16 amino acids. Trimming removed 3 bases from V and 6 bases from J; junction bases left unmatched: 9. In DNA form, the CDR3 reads TGTGCCACCAGTGATCCGACGGGAGGGCCTGGCAATGAGCAGTTCTTC. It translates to CATSDPTGGPGNEQFF.

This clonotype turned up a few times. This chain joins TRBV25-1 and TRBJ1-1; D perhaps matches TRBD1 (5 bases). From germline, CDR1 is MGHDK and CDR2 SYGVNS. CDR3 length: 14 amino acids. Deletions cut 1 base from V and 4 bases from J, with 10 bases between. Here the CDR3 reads CASSEWGGSTEAFF. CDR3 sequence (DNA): TGTGCCAGCAGTGAATGGGGGGGGTCCACTGAAGCTTTCTTT. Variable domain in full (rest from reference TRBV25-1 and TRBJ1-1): EADIYQTPRYLVIGTGKKITLECSQTMGHDKMYWYQQDPGMELHLIHYSYGVNSTEKGDLSSESTVSRIRTEHFPLTLESARPSHTSQYLCASSEWGGSTEAFFGQGTRLTVV.

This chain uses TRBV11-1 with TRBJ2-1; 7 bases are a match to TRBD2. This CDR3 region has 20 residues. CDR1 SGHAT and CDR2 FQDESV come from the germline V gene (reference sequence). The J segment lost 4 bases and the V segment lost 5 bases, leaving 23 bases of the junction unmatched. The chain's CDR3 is CASSPGGSGVFLLGYNEQFF. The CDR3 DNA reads TGTGCCAGCAGCCCAGGAGGAAGCGGGGTCTTCCTTCTGGGTTACAATGAGCAGTTCTTC.

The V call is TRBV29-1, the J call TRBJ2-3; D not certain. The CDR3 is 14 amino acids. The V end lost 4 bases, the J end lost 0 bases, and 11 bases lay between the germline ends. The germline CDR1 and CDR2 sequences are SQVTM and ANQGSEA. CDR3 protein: CSVVTPRSTDTQYF. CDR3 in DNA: TGCAGCGTTGTTACACCCCGCAGCACAGATACGCAGTATTTT.

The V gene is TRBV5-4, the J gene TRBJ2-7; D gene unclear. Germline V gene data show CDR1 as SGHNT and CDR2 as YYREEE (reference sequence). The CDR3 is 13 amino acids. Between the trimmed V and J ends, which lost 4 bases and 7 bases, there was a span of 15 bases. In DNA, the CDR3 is TGTGCCAGCAGCGCATTGATCCCATCGGAGCAGTACTTC. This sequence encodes CASSALIPSEQYF.

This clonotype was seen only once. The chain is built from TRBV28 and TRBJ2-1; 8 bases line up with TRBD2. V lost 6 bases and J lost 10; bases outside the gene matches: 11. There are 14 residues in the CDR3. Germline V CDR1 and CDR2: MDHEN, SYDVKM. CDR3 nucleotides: TGTGCCAGCAGGGCGGGACTAGTGCGTCCCGAGCAGTTCTTC. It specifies CASRAGLVRPEQFF.

CDR3 sequence: CASSLRDPGEQYF. For the CDR3, the DNA is TGTGCCAGCAGCTTAAGGGACCCTGGAGAGCAGTACTTC. This chain connects TRBV7-2 to TRBJ2-7; tentatively, D is TRBD1 or TRBD2 (5 bases each). Germline CDR1 is SGHTA and CDR2 is FQGNSA. V lost 2 bases and J 7 bases, leaving 12 bases between the germline ends. The CDR3 runs to 13 residues.

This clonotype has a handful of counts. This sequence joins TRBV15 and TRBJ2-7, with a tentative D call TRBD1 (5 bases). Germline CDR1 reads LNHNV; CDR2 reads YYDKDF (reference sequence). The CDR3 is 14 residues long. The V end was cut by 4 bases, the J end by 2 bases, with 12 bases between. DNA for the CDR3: TGTGCCACCAGCAAGCAGGACACCACCTACGAGCAGTACTTC. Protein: CATSKQDTTYEQYF.

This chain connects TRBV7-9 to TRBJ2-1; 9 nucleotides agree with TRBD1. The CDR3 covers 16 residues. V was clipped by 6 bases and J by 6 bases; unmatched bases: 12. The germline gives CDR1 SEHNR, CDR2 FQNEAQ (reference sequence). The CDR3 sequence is CASSLQGAPVSNEQFF. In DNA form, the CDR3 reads TGTGCCAGCAGTTTACAGGGGGCCCCGGTGAGCAATGAGCAGTTCTTC.

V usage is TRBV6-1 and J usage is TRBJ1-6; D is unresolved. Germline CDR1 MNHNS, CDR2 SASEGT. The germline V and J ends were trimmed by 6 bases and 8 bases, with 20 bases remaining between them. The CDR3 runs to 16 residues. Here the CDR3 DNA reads TGTGCCAGCAGACCCCCCCCGGGCGGACCCCATTCACCCCTCCACTTT. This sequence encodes CASRPPPGGPHSPLHF.

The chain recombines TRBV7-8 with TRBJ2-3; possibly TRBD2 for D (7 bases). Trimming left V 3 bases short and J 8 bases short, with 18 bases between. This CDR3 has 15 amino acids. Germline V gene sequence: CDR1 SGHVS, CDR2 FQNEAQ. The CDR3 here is CASSLGGPSVGTQYF. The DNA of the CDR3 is TGTGCCAGCAGCTTGGGGGGGCCTAGCGTCGGTACGCAGTATTTT.

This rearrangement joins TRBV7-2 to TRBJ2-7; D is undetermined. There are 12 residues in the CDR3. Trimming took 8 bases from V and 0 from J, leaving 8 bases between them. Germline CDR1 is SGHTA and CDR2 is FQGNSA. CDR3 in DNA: TGTGCCAGCGTAGAGAGCTCCTACGAGCAGTACTTC. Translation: CASVESSYEQYF.

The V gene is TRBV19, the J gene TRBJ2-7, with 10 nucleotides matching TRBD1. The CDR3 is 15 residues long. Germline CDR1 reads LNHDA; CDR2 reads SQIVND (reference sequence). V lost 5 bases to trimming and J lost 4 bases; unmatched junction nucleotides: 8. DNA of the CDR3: TGTGCCAGTAGTGTTAGACAGGGGGCGTTTTACGAGCAGTACTTC. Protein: CASSVRQGAFYEQYF. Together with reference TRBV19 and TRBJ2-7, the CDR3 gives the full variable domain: DGGITQSPKYLFRKEGQNVTLSCEQNLNHDAMYWYRQDPGQGLRLIYYSQIVNDFQKGDIAEGYSVSREKKESFPLTVTSAQKNPTAFYLCASSVRQGAFYEQYFGPGTRLTVT.

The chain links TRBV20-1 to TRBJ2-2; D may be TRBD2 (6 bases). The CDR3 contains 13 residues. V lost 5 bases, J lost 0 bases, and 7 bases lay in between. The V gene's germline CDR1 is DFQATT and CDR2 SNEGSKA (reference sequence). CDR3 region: CSAWEANTGELFF. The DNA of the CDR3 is TGCAGTGCTTGGGAGGCGAACACCGGGGAGCTGTTTTTT.

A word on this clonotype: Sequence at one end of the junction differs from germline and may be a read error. The CDR3 reads CCARDLAGGPLNEQFF. The CDR3 coding sequence is TGCTGTGCTAGAGATTTGGCGGGAGGGCCGCTGAATGAGCAGTTCTTC. V gene TRBV20-1 combines with J gene TRBJ2-1; 9 bases match TRBD2. This CDR3 comprises 16 residues. CDR1 is DFQATT, CDR2 SNEGSKA, per germline (reference sequence).

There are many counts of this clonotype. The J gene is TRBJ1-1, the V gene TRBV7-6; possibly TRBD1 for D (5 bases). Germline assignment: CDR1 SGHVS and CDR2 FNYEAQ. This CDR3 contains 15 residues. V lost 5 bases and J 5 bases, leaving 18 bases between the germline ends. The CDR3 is CASSMDVTWGTEAFF. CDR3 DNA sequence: TGTGCCAGCAGCATGGACGTTACTTGGGGGACTGAAGCTTTCTTT. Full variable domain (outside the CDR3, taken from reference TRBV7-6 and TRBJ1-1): GAGVSQSPRYKVTKRGQDVALRCDPISGHVSLYWYRQALGQGPEFLTYFNYEAQQDKSGLPNDRFSAERPEGSISTLTIQRTEQRDSAMYRCASSMDVTWGTEAFFGQGTRLTVV.

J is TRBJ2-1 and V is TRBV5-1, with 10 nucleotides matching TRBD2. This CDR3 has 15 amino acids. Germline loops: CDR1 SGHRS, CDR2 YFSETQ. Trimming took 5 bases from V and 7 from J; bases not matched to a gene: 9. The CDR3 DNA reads TGCGCCAGCAGTCACACTAGCGGGAAACCTAATGAGCAGTTCTTC. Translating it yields CASSHTSGKPNEQFF.

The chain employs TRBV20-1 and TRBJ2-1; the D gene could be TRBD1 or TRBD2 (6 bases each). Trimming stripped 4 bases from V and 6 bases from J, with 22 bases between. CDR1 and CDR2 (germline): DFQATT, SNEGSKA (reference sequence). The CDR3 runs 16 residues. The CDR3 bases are TGCAGTGCTAATTCAGGAGGGCGGGAAGGGGGCAATGAGCAGTTCTTC. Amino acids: CSANSGGREGGNEQFF.

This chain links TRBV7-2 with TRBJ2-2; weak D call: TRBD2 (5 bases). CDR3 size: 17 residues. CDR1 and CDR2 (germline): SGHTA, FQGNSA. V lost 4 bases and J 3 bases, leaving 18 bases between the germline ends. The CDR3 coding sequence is TGTGCCAGCAGCTCCCGAGGAGGCGGAGTGTACACCGGGGAGCTGTTTTTT. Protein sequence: CASSSRGGGVYTGELFF.

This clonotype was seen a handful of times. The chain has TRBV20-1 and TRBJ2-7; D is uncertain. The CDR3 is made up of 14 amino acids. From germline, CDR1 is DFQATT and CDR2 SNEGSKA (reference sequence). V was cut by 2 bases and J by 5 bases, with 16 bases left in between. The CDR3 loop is CSARPIRDYDEQYF. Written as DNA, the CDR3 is TGCAGTGCTAGACCTATCCGTGATTACGACGAGCAGTACTTC.

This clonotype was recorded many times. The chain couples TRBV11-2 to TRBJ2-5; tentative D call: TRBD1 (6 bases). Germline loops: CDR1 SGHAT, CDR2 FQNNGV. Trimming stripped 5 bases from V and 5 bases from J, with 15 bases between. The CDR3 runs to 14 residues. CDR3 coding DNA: TGTGCCAGCAGCGTCAACAGGGTTACCGAGACCCAGTACTTC. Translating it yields CASSVNRVTETQYF.

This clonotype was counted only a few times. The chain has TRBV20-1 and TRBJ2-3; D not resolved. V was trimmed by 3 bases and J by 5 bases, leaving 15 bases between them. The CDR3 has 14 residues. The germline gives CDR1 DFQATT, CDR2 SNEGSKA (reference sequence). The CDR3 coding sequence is TGCAGTGCTAGTCGAGGCCGGATAGGAGATACGCAGTATTTT. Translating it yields CSASRGRIGDTQYF.

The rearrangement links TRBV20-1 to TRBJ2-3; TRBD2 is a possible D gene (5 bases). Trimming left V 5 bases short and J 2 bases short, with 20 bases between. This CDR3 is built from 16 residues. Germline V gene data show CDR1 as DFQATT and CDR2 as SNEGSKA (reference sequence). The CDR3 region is CSAPVGGRFPTDTQYF. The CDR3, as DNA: TGCAGTGCTCCCGTCGGTGGGAGATTTCCCACAGATACGCAGTATTTT.

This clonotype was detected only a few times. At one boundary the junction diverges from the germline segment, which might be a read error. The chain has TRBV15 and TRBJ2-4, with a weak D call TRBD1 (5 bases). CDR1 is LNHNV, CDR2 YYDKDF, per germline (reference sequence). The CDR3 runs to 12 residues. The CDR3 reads CATSRDRWTRNF. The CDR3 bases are TGTGCCACCAGCAGAGATCGCTGGACACGGAACTTC. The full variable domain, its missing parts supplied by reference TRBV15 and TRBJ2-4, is DAMVIQNPRYQVTQFGKPVTLSCSQTLNHNVMYWYQQKSSQAPKLLFHYYDKDFNNEADTPDNFQSRRPNTSFCFLDIRSPGLGDTAMYLCATSRDRWTRNFGAGTRLSVL.

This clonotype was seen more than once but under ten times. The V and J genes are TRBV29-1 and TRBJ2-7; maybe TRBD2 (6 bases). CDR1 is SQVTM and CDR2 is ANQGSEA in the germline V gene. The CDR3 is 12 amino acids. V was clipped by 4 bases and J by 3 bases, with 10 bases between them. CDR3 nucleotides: TGCAGCGTTGGGGACGGGAGCTACGAGCAGTACTTC. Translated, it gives CSVGDGSYEQYF.